This T cell receptor beta chain was documented in a study of cytomegalovirus exposure and HLA in healthy donors. 60 Vbeta and 13 Jbeta primers were used in PCR. Some clones are missing from TCRdb's copy, which holds only in-frame ones; the method was immunoSEQ multiplex PCR. This sample has 120,000 to 150,000 clones; roughly 79% occur once, and the top ten carry roughly 1.9%. J lost 5 bases, V lost 5 bases, and 6 bases had no gene match. Germline CDR1 and CDR2: SGHRS and YFSETQ. This CDR3 contains 14 residues. Sequencing input: PBMCs. The TCR was taken from a woman aged 40 to 55 in good health and CMV-seronegative. This chain uses TRBV5-1 with TRBJ1-2; TRBD1 matches at 10 bases. Written as DNA, the CDR3 is TGCGCCAGCAGGACAGGGGGCAATCATTATGGCTACACCTTC. Protein sequence: CASRTGGNHYGYTF.